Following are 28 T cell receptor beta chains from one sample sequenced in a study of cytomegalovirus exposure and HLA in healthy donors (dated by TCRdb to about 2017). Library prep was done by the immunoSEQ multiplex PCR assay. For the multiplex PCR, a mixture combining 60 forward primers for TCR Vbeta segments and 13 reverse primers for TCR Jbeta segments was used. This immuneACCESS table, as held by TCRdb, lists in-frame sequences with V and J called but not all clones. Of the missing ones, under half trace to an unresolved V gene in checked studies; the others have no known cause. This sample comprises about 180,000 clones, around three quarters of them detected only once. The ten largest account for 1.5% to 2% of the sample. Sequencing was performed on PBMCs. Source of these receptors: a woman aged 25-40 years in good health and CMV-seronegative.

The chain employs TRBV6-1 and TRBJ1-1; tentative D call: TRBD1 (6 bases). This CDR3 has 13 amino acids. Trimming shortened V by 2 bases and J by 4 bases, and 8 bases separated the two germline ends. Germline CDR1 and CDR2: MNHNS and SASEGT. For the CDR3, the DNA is TGTGCCAGCAGTGAAAGGGGGACCACTGAAGCTTTCTTT. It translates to CASSERGTTEAFF.

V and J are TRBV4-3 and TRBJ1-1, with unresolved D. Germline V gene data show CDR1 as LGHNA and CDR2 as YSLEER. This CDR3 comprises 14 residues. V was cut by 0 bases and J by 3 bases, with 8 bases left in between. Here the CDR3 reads CASSQEGRDTEAFF. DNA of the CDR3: TGCGCCAGCAGCCAAGAAGGGAGGGACACTGAAGCTTTCTTT.

The CDR3: CASRHVGSRGPDSPLHF. The CDR3 DNA reads as TGTGCAAGTCGTCACGTAGGAAGTCGAGGGCCGGATTCACCCCTCCACTTT. The J gene is TRBJ1-6, the V gene TRBV12-2. TRBV12-2 is designated a pseudogene. This CDR3 comprises 17 residues.

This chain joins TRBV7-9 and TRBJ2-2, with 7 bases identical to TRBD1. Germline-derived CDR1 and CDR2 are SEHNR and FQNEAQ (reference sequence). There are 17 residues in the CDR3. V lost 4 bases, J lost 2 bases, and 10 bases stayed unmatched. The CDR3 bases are TGTGCCAGCAGCTACCGACAGGGACGTGCAAACACCGGGGAGCTGTTTTTT. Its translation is CASSYRQGRANTGELFF.

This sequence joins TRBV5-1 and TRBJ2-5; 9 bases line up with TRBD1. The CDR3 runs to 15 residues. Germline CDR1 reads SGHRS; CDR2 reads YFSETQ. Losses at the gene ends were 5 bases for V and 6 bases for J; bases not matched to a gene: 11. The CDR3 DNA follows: TGCGCCAGCAGTTCAGTAACAGGGGGCGGAAAGACCCAGTACTTC. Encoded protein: CASSSVTGGGKTQYF.

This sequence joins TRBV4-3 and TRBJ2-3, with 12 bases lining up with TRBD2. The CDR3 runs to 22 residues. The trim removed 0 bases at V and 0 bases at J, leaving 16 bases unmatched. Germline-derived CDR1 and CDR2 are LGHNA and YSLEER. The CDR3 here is CASSQDPPSGLAGRTSTDTQYF. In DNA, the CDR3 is TGCGCCAGCAGCCAAGATCCTCCCTCGGGACTAGCGGGCAGAACTAGCACAGATACGCAGTATTTT.

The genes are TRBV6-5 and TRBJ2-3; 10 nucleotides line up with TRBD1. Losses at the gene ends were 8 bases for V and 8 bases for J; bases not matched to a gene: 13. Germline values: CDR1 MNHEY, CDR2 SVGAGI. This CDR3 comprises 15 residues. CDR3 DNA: TGTGCCAGCCACGCCGGGACAGGGGCTTCTGGTACGCAGTATTTT. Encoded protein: CASHAGTGASGTQYF.

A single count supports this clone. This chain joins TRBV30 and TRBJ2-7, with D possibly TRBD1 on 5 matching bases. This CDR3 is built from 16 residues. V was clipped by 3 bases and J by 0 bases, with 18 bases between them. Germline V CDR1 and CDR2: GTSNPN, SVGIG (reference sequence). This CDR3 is CAWRSRMGLFSYEQYF. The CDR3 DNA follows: TGTGCCTGGAGATCGAGGATGGGGCTATTCTCCTACGAGCAGTACTTC.

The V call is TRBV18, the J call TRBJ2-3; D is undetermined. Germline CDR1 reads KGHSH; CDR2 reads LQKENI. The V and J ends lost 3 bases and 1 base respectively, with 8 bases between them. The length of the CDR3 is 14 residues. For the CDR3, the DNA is TGTGCCAGCTCACCTGACACCGGCACAGATACGCAGTATTTT. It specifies CASSPDTGTDTQYF.

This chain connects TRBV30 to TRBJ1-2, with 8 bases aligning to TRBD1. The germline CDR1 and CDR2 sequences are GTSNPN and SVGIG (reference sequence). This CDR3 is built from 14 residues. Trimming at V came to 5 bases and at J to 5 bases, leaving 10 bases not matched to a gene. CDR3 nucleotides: TGTGCCTGGCGTCGTCCGGGACAGGCTTATGGCTACACCTTC. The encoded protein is CAWRRPGQAYGYTF.

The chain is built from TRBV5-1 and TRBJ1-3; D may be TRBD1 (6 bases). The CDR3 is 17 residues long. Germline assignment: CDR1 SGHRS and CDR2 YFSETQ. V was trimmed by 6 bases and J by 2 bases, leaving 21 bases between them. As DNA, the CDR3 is TGCGCCAGCACCCCGGAACAGGGAAGGACAACTGGAAACACCATATATTTT. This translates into CASTPEQGRTTGNTIYF.

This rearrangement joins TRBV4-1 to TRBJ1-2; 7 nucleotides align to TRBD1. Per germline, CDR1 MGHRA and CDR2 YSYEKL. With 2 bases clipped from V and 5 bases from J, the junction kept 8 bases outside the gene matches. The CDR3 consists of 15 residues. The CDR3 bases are TGCGCCAGCAGCCAAACCTCGACAGGGATGTATGGCTACACCTTC. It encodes CASSQTSTGMYGYTF.

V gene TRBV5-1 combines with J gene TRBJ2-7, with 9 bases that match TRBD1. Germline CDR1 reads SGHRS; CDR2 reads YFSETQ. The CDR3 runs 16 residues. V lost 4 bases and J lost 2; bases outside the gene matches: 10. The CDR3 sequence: CASSPNRGRTPYEQYF. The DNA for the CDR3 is TGCGCCAGCAGCCCGAACAGGGGGCGAACACCCTACGAGCAGTACTTC.

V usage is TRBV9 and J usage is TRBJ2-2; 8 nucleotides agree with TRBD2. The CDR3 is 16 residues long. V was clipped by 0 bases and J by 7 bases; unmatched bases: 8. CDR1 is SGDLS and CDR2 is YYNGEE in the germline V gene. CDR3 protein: CASSVEWAGGGGELFF. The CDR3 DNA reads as TGTGCCAGCAGCGTAGAATGGGCGGGAGGAGGCGGGGAGCTGTTTTTT.

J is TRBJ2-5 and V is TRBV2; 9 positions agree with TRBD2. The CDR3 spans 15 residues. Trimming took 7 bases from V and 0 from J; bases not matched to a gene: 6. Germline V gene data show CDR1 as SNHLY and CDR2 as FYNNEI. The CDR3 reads CASIPRGGYQETQYF. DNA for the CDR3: TGTGCCAGCATCCCGCGGGGGGGGTACCAAGAGACCCAGTACTTC.

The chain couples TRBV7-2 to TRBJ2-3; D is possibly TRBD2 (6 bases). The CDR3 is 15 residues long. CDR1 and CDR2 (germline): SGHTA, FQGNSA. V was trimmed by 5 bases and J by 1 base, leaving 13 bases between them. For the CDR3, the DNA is TGTGCCAGCAGCAGGAGGGTGTATGGCACAGATACGCAGTATTTT. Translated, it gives CASSRRVYGTDTQYF.

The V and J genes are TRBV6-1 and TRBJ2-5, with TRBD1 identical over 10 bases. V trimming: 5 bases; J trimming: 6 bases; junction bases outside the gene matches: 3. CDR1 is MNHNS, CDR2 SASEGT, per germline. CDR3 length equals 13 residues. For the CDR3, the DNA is TGTGCCAGCAGTCTAGACAGGGGGCAGACCCAGTACTTC. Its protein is CASSLDRGQTQYF.

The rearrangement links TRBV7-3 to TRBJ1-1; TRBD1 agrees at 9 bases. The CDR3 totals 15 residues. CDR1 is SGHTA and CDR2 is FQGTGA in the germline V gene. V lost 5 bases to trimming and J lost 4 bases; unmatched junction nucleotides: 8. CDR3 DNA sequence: TGTGCCAGCAGCCCGGCAACAGGGGGCCGCACTGAAGCTTTCTTT. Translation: CASSPATGGRTEAFF.

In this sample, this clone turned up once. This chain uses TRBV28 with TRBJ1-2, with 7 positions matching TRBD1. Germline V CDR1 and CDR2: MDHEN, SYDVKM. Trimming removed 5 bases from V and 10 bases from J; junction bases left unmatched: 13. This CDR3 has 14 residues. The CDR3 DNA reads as TGTGCCAGCAGTACCCACCCGGGACAGTCCTACTACACCTTC. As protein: CASSTHPGQSYYTF.

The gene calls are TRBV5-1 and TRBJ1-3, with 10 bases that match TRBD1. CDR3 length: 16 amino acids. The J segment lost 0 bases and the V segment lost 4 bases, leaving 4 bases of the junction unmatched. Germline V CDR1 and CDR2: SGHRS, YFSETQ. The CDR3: CASSMGQGTSGNTIYF. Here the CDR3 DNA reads TGCGCCAGCAGCATGGGACAGGGGACCTCTGGAAACACCATATATTTT.

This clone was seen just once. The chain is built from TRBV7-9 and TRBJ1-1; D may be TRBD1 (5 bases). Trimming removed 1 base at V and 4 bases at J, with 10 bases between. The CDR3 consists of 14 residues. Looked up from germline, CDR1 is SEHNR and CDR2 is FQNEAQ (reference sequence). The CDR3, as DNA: TGTGCCAGCAGCTTAGATGACGGGGGCACTGAAGCTTTCTTT. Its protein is CASSLDDGGTEAFF.

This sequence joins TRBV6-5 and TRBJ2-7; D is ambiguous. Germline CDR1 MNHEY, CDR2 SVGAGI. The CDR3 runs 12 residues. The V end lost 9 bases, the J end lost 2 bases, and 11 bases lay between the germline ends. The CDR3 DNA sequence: TGTGCCAGTTCGGTCTCGACCTACGAGCAGTACTTC. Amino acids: CASSVSTYEQYF.

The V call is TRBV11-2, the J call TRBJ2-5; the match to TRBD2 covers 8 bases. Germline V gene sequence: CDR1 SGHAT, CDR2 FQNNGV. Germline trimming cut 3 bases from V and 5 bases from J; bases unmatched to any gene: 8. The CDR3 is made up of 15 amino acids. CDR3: CASSFPGLGAETQYF. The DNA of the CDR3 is TGTGCCAGCAGCTTCCCGGGACTAGGGGCGGAGACCCAGTACTTC.

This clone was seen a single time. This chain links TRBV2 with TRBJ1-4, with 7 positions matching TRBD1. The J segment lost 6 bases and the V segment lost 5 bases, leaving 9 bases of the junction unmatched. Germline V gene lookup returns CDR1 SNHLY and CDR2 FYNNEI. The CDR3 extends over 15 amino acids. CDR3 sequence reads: CASSYTGEEYEKLFF. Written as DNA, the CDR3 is TGTGCCAGCAGTTATACAGGGGAGGAGTATGAAAAACTGTTTTTT.

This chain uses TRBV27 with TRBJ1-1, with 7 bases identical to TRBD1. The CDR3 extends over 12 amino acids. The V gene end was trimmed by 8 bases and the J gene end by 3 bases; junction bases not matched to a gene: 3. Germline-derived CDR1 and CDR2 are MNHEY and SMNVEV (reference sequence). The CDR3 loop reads CASYRGYTEAFF. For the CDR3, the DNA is TGTGCCAGCTACAGGGGATACACTGAAGCTTTCTTT.

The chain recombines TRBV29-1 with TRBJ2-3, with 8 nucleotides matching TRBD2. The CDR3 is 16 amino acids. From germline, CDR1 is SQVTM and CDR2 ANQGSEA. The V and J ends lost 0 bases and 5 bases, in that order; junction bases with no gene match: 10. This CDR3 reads CSVEDRRRGVGDTQYF. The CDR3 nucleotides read TGCAGCGTTGAAGATAGGCGGCGGGGGGTTGGAGATACGCAGTATTTT.

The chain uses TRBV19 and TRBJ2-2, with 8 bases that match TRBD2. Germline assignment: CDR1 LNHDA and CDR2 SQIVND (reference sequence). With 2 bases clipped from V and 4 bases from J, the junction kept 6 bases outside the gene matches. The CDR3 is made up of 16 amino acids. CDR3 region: CASSIPGGAGTGELFF. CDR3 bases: TGTGCCAGTAGTATACCGGGGGGGGCCGGCACCGGGGAGCTGTTTTTT. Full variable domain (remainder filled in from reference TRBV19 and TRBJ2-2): DGGITQSPKYLFRKEGQNVTLSCEQNLNHDAMYWYRQDPGQGLRLIYYSQIVNDFQKGDIAEGYSVSREKKESFPLTVTSAQKNPTAFYLCASSIPGGAGTGELFFGEGSRLTVL.

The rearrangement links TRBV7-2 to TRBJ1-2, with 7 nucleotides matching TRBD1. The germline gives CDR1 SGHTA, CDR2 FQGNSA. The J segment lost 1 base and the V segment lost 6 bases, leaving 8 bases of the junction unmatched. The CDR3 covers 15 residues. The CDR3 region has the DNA TGTGCCAGCAGACCCTGGACAGGTGATAACTATGGCTACACCTTC. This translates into CASRPWTGDNYGYTF.